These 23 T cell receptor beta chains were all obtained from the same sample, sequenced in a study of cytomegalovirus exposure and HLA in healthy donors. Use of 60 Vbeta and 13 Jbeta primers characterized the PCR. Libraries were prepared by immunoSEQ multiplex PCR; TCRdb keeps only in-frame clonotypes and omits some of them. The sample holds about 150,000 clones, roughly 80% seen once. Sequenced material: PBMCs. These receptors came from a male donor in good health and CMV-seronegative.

The DNA of the CDR3 is TGTGCCAGCAGTTACGAGACAGGGGCTAGCACAGATACGCAGTATTTT. Amino acid sequence: CASSYETGASTDTQYF. The V call is TRBV6-5, the J call TRBJ2-3, with TRBD1 matching 8 bases. V shed 2 bases, J shed 0 bases, and the junction held 4 bases outside the gene matches. The CDR3 is 16 residues long. CDR1 is MNHEY, CDR2 SVGAGI, per germline.

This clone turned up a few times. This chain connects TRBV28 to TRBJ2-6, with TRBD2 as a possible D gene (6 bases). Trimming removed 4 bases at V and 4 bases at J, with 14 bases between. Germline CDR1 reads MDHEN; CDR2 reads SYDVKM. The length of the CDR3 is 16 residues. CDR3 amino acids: CASSSMRGTGANVLTF. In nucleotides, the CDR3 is TGTGCCAGCAGTTCCATGCGGGGTACCGGGGCCAACGTCCTGACTTTC.

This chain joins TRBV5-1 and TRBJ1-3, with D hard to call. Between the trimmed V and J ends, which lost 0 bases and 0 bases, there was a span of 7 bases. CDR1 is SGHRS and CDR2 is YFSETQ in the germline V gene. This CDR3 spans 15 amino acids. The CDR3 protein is CASSLGLISGNTIYF. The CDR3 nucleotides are TGCGCCAGCAGCTTGGGACTGATCTCTGGAAACACCATATATTTT.

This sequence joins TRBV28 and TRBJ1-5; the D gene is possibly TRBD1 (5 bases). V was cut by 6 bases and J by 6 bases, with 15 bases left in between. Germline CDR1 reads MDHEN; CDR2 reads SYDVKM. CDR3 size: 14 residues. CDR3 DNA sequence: TGTGCCAGCAGGGATGCGGCAGGGATTCAGCCCCAGCATTTT. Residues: CASRDAAGIQPQHF.

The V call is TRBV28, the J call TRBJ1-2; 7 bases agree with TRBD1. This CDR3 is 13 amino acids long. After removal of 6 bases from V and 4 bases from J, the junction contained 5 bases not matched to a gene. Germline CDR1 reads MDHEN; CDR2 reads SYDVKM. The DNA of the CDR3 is TGTGCCAGCAGGTCGACAGGGTTCTATGGCTACACCTTC. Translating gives CASRSTGFYGYTF.

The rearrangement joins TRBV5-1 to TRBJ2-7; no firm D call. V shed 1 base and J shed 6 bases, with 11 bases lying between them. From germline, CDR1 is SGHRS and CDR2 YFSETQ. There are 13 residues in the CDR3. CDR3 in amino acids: CASSLSAGTEQYF. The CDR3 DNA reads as TGCGCCAGCAGCTTGTCCGCAGGAACCGAGCAGTACTTC.

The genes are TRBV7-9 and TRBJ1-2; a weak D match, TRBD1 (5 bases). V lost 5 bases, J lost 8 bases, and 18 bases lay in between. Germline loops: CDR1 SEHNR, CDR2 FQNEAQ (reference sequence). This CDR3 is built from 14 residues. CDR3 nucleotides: TGTGCCAGCAGCCCTTGGAATGGGGCGGGGGGCTACACCTTC. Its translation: CASSPWNGAGGYTF.

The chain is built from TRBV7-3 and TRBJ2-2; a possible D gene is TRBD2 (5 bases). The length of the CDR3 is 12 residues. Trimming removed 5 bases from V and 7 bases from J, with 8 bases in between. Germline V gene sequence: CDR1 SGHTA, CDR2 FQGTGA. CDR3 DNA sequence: TGTGCCAGCAGCCTAGCAGTCGGGGAGCTGTTTTTT. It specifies CASSLAVGELFF.

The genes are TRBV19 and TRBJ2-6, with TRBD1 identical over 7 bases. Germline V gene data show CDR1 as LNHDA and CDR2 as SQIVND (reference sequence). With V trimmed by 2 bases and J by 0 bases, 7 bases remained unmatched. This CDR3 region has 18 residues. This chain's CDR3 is CASSIRDRAISGANVLTF. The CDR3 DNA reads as TGTGCCAGTAGTATACGAGACAGGGCCATCTCTGGGGCCAACGTCCTGACTTTC.

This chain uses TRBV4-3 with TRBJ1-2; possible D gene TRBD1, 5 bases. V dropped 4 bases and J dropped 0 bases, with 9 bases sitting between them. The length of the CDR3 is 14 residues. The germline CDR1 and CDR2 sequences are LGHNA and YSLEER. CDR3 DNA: TGCGCCAGCAGCCCGGGACTGTCTAACTATGGCTACACCTTC. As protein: CASSPGLSNYGYTF.

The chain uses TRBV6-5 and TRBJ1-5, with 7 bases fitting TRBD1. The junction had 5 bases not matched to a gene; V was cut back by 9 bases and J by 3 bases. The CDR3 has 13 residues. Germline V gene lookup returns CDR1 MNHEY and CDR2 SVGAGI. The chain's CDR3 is CASTGASNQPQHF. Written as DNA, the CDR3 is TGTGCCAGTACAGGGGCCTCCAATCAGCCCCAGCATTTT.

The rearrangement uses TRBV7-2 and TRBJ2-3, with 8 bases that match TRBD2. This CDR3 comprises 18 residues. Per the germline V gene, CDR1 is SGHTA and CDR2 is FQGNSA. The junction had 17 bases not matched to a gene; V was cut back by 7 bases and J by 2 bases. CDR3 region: CASTNPAGLAGNTDTQYF. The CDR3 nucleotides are TGTGCCAGCACCAATCCCGCGGGGCTAGCGGGTAACACAGATACGCAGTATTTT.

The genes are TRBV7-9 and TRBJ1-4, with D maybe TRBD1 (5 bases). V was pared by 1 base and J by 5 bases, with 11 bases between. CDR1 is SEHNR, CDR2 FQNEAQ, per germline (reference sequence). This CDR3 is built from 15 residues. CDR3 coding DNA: TGTGCCAGCAGCTTAGATGGCCGGGGGAATGAAAAACTGTTTTTT. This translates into CASSLDGRGNEKLFF.

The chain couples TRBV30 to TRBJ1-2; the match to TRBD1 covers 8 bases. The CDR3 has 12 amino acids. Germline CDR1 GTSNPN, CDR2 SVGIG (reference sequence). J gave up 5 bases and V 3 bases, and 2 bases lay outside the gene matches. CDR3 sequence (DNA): TGTGCCTGGAGGGGACAGGCGTATGGCTACACCTTC. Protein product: CAWRGQAYGYTF.

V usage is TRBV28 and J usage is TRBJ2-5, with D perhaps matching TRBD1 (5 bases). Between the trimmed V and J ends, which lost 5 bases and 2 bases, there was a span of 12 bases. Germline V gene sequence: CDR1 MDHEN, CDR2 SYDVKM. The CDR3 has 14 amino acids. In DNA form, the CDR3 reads TGTGCCAGCAGTCCCCAGCGACAGCAAGAGACCCAGTACTTC. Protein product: CASSPQRQQETQYF.

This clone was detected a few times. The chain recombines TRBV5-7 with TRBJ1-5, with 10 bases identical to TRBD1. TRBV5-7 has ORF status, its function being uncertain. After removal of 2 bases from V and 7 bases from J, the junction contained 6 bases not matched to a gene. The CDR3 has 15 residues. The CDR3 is CASSLGQGQGQPQHF. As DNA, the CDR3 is TGTGCCAGCAGCTTAGGACAGGGACAGGGGCAGCCCCAGCATTTT.

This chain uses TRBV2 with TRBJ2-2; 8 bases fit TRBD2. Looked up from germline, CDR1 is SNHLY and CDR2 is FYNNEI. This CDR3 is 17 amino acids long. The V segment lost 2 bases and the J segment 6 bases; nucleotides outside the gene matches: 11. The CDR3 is CASSELGLVYGAGELFF. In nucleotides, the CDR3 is TGTGCCAGCAGTGAATTGGGACTAGTGTATGGGGCCGGGGAGCTGTTTTTT.

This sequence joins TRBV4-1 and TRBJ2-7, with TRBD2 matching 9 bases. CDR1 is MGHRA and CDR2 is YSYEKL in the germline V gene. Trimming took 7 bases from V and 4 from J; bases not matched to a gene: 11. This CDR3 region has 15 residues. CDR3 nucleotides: TGCGCCAGCACCCCAAGTGGGACTAGCCTTTACGAGCAGTACTTC. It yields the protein CASTPSGTSLYEQYF.

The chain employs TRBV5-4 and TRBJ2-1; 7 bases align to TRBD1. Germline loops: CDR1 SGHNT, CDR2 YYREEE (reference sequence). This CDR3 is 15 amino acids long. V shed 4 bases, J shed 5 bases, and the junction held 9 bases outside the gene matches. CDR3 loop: CASSQGQFSHNEQFF. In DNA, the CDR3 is TGTGCCAGCAGCCAGGGACAGTTTTCCCACAATGAGCAGTTCTTC. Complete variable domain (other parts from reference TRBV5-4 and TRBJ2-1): ETGVTQSPTHLIKTRGQQVTLRCSSQSGHNTVSWYQQALGQGPQFIFQYYREEENGRGNFPPRFSGLQFPNYSSELNVNALELDDSALYLCASSQGQFSHNEQFFGPGTRLTVL.

DNA for the CDR3: TGTGCCACCAGCAGCCGACTAGCGGGAGGGCTAGCTCGGTACAATGAGCAGTTCTTC. This gives the protein CATSSRLAGGLARYNEQFF. This sequence joins TRBV15 and TRBJ2-1; 14 bases map to TRBD2. After removal of 3 bases from V and 4 bases from J, the junction contained 11 bases not matched to a gene. The length of the CDR3 is 19 residues. Germline lookup yields CDR1 LNHNV and CDR2 YYDKDF (reference sequence).

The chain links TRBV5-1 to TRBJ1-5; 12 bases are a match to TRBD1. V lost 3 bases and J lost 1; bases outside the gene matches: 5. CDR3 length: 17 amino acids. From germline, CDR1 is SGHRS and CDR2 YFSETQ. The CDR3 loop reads CASSWDRGRWSNQPQHF. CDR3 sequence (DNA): TGCGCCAGCAGCTGGGACAGGGGGCGATGGAGCAATCAGCCCCAGCATTTT.

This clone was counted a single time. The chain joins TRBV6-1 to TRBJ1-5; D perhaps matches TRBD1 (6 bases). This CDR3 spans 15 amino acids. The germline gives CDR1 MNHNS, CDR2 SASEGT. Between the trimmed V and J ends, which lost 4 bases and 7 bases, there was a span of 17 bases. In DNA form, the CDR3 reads TGTGCCAGCAGTGGGCCGAACAGGGTATCACAGCCCCAGCATTTT. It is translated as CASSGPNRVSQPQHF.

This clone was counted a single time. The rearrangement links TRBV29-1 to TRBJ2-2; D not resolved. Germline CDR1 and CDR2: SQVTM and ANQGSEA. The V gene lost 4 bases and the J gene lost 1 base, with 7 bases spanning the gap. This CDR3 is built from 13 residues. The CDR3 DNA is TGCAGCGTTGTGACAAGGAACACCGGGGAGCTGTTTTTT. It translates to CSVVTRNTGELFF.